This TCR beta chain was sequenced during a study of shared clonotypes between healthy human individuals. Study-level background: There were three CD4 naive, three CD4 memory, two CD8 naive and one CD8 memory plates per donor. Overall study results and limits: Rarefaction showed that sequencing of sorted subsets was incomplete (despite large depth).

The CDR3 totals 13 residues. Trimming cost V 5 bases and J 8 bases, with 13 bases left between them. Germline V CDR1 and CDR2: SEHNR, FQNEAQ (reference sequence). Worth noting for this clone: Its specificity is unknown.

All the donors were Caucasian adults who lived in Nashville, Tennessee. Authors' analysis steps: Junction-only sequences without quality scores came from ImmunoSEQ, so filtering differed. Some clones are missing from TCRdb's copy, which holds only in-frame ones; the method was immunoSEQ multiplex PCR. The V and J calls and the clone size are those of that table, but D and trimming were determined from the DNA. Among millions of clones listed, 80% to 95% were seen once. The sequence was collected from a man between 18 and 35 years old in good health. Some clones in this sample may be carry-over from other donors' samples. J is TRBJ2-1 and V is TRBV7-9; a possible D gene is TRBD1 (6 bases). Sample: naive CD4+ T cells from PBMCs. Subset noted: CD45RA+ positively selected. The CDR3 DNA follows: TGTGCCAGCAGCCGAAGGGGGTGGGATGAGCAGTTCTTC. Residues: CASSRRGWDEQFF.